These 9 T cell receptor beta chains share one sample of origin, sequenced in a study of beta chain features in type 1 diabetes. Study conclusions and caveats: For Type 1 diabetes patients, all four CD4+ subsets carried TCRB CDR3s that were moderately but significantly shorter.

No antigens are known for them. cDNA synthesis used the whole RNA isolate, giving expressed TCRB sequences. TCRdb's table, derived via immunoSEQ multiplex PCR, lists solely in-frame clones and lacks some. The table shows 240,000 or so clones, with about 15% occurring only once. The sample was naive CD4+ T cells from blood. These receptor sequences come from a man aged 25 to 40 with type 1 diabetes.

Written as DNA, the CDR3 is TGTGCCAGCAGCTTGTCGCAGGGGATCGGCACAGATACGCAGTATTTT. It is translated as CASSLSQGIGTDTQYF. The genes are TRBV7-8 and TRBJ2-3; possibly TRBD1 for D (6 bases). V was pared by 3 bases and J by 1 base, with 14 bases between. The CDR3 covers 16 residues. CDR1 and CDR2 (germline): SGHVS, FQNEAQ.

This clone has more than one count but fewer than ten. The chain links TRBV7-2 to TRBJ2-7; TRBD1 agrees at 9 bases. The CDR3 extends over 14 amino acids. V was clipped by 3 bases and J by 4 bases; unmatched bases: 4. Germline CDR1 is SGHTA and CDR2 is FQGNSA. CDR3 nucleotide sequence: TGTGCCAGCAGCTTGCAGACAGGGGGATACGAGCAGTACTTC. Protein: CASSLQTGGYEQYF.

This clone was seen only a few times. This sequence joins TRBV19 and TRBJ2-1; D unclear. Per the germline V gene, CDR1 is LNHDA and CDR2 is SQIVND (reference sequence). V was clipped by 3 bases and J by 0 bases, with 12 bases between them. The CDR3 is made up of 16 amino acids. As DNA, the CDR3 is TGTGCCAGTAGTATTTCCGCAGTCCGCTCCTACAATGAGCAGTTCTTC. Translation gives CASSISAVRSYNEQFF.

This sequence joins TRBV5-6 and TRBJ2-7; tentatively, D is TRBD1 (5 bases). The germline V and J ends were trimmed by 0 bases and 5 bases, with 12 bases remaining between them. The CDR3 consists of 14 residues. CDR1 is SGHDT, CDR2 YYEEEE, per germline. CDR3 in DNA: TGTGCCAGCAGCTTGGAGGCGACAGCAAACGAGCAGTACTTC. Translated, it gives CASSLEATANEQYF.

The chain links TRBV19 to TRBJ2-3; 10 positions agree with TRBD2. Germline V CDR1 and CDR2: LNHDA, SQIVND (reference sequence). CDR3 length: 15 amino acids. The ends lost 7 bases at V and 6 bases at J; junction bases unmatched: 10. CDR3 nucleotide sequence: TGTGCCAGTAAAGCCGGACTAGCGGTGGCGGATACGCAGTATTTT. This encodes CASKAGLAVADTQYF.

The V call is TRBV6-1, the J call TRBJ1-2; 12 bases are a match to TRBD1. The CDR3 consists of 15 residues. V lost 7 bases and J lost 6; bases outside the gene matches: 9. From germline, CDR1 is MNHNS and CDR2 SASEGT. CDR3 protein: CASISAGTGGNGYTF. The DNA for the CDR3 is TGTGCCAGCATCAGCGCCGGGACAGGGGGCAATGGCTACACCTTC.

DNA of the CDR3: TGTGCCAGCTCACCAACTGCAGATACGCAGTATTTT. This encodes CASSPTADTQYF. This chain joins TRBV18 and TRBJ2-3, with D unresolved. V lost 2 bases, J lost 4 bases, and 4 bases lay in between. Germline CDR1 is KGHSH and CDR2 is LQKENI. The CDR3 sequence is 12 residues long.

In its sample, this clone was seen a few times. The J gene is TRBJ2-7, the V gene TRBV30, with 10 bases matching TRBD2. This CDR3 has 15 amino acids. CDR1 and CDR2 (germline): GTSNPN, SVGIG (reference sequence). V was clipped by 0 bases and J by 4 bases; unmatched bases: 6. CDR3 in amino acids: CAWSVSGLARYEQYF. CDR3 nucleotide sequence: TGTGCCTGGAGTGTATCGGGACTAGCGAGGTACGAGCAGTACTTC.

This clone was picked up a small number of times. The rearrangement joins TRBV5-1 to TRBJ2-3, with 8 bases that match TRBD2. Trimming cost V 4 bases and J 2 bases; bases outside gene matches: 9. The length of the CDR3 is 16 residues. CDR1 SGHRS and CDR2 YFSETQ come from the germline V gene. CDR3 in DNA: TGCGCCAGCAGCACCCAACCGGGACTAGACACAGATACGCAGTATTTT. Its translation is CASSTQPGLDTDTQYF.